The clone carrying this TCR beta chain was counted only a few times. The data originate from a study of blood T cell repertoires in COVID-19. Overall study context: T cells, B-cell-depleted T cells, or PBMCs provided the cDNA or gDNA that served as material.

V lost 9 bases, J lost 6 bases, and 9 bases stayed unmatched. This CDR3 is built from 14 residues. Germline V gene sequence: CDR1 SGHNT, CDR2 YYREEE (reference sequence). Study processing details: Amplification from reference gene primers served as the basis for estimated nucleated cell counts. Sequenced by immunoSEQ multiplex PCR; TCRdb stores in-frame clones only, minus some. D and trimming come from the DNA, and the V and J calls and clone size come from that table. The data show 400,000 to 500,000 clones, with 80% to 90% seen just once and under 1.5% held by the top ten. The TCR was taken from a woman in her 30s with active or convalescent COVID-19. Specimen: peripheral blood. V is TRBV5-4 and J is TRBJ1-1, with 12 bases that match TRBD1. In nucleotides, the CDR3 is TGTGCCACCGGGACAGGGGGCGCGGGGGCTGAAGCTTTCTTT. It encodes CATGTGGAGAEAFF.